This T cell receptor beta chain was obtained from a study of blood T cell repertoires in COVID-19. Original handling: Estimated nucleated cell counts came from reference gene primer amplification. Clones were sequenced by immunoSEQ multiplex PCR, and TCRdb holds only the in-frame ones, with some missing. The V and J calls and clone size are taken from that table; D and trimming were inferred from the DNA. The sample contains roughly 250,000 clones, approximately 90% of which appear only once. There are 15 residues in the CDR3. Germline values: CDR1 MNHNS, CDR2 SASEGT. The V and J ends lost 2 bases and 0 bases respectively, with 10 bases between them.

The V and J genes are TRBV6-1 and TRBJ1-1; D is uncertain. The sequencing sample was made of peripheral blood. This receptor was obtained from a middle-aged woman with acute or convalescent COVID-19. As DNA, the CDR3 is TGTGCCAGCAGTGAATCTGACACCTTGAACACTGAAGCTTTCTTT. Residues: CASSESDTLNTEAFF.